This entry describes one T cell receptor (beta chain). The antigen remains unidentified. The data were taken from a study of cytomegalovirus exposure and HLA in healthy donors. Primers included in the PCR were 60 Vbeta and 13 Jbeta primers. Using immunoSEQ multiplex PCR, the repertoire was profiled, and TCRdb retains in-frame clones only, with some absent. The data show about 110,000 clones, 79% seen once. Trimming removed 6 bases from V and 4 bases from J, with 12 bases in between. This CDR3 region has 13 residues. Germline V lookup: CDR1 MNHEY, CDR2 SVGAGI. Study results and caveats: There were fewer than 200 TCR beta chains listed as cytomegalovirus-associated. Common viral pathogens seemed, in a later analysis, to connect with several of the most significant clusters.

The receptor was derived from a woman aged 18-29 years in good health and CMV-seropositive. The sample taken for sequencing was PBMCs. The chain couples TRBV6-5 to TRBJ1-2, with D perhaps matching TRBD1 (5 bases). In DNA form, the CDR3 reads TGTGCCAGCAGCCGGGGGTGGTTCTATGGCTACACCTTC. Translation: CASSRGWFYGYTF.